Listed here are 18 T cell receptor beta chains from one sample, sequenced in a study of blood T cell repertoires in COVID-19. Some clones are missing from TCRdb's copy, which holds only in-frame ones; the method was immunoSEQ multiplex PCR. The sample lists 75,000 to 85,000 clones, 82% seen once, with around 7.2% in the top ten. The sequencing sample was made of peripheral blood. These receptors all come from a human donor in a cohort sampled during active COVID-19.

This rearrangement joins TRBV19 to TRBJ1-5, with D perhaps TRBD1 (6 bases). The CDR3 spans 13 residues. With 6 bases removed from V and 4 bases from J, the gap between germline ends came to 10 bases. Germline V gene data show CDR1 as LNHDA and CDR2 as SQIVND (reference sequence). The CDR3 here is CASSFTGNQPQHF. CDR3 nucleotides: TGTGCCAGTAGCTTTACAGGGAATCAGCCCCAGCATTTT.

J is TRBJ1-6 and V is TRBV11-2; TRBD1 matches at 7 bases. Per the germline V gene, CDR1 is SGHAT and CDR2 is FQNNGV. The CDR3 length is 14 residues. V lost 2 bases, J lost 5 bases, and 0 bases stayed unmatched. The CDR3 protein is CASSLTGDNSPLHF. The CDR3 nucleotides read TGTGCCAGCAGCTTAACAGGGGATAATTCACCCCTCCACTTT.

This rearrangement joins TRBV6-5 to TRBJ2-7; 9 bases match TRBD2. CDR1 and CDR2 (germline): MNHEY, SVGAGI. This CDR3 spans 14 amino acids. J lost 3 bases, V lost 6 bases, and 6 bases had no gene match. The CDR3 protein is CASRPSGGSYEQYF. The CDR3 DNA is TGTGCCAGCAGGCCAAGCGGGGGGAGCTACGAGCAGTACTTC.

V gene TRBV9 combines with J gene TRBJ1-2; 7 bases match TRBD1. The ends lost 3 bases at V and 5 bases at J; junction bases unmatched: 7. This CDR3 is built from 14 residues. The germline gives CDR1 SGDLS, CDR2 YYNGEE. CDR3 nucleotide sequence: TGTGCCAGCAGCGAGGGGGCAGGTGATTATGGCTACACCTTC. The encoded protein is CASSEGAGDYGYTF.

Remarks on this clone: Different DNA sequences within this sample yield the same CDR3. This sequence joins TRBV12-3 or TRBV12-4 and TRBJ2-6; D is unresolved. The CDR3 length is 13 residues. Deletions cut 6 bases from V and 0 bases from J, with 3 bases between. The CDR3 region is CASSLSGANVLTF. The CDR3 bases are TGTGCCAGCAGCCTCTCTGGGGCCAACGTCCTGACTTTC.

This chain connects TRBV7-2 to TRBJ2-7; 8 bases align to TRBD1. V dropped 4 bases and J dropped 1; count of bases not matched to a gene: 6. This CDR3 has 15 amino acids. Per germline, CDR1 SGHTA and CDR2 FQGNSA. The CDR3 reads CASSSRDRKSYEQYF. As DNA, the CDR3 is TGTGCCAGCAGCTCCCGGGACAGGAAGTCCTACGAGCAGTACTTC. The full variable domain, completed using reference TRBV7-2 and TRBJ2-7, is GAGVSQSPSNKVTEKGKDVELRCDPISGHTALYWYRQSLGQGLEFLIYFQGNSAPDKSGLPSDRFSAERTGGSVSTLTIQRTQQEDSAVYLCASSSRDRKSYEQYFGPGTRLTVT.

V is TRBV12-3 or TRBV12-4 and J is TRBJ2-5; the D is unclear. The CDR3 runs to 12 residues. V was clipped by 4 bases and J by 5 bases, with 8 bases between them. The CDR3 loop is CASSSPRETQYF. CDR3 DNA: TGTGCCAGCAGTTCCCCGCGGGAGACCCAGTACTTC.

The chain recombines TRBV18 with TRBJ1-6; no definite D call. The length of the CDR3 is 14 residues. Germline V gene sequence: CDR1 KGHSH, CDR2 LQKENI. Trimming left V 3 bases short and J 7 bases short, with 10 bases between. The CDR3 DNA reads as TGTGCCAGCTCACCCGCGGGGAACAATTCACCCCTCCACTTT. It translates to CASSPAGNNSPLHF. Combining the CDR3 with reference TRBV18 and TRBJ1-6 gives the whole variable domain NAGVMQNPRHLVRRRGQEARLRCSPMKGHSHVYWYRQLPEEGLKFMVYLQKENIIDESGMPKERFSAEFPKEGPSILRIQQVVRGDSAAYFCASSPAGNNSPLHFGNGTRLTVT.

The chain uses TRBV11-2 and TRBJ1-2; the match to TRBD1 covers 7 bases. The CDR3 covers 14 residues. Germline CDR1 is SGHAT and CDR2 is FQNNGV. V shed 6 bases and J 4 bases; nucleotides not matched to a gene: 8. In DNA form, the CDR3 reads TGTGCCAGCAGTTTGACAGGGTCGAGCTATGGCTACACCTTC. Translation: CASSLTGSSYGYTF.

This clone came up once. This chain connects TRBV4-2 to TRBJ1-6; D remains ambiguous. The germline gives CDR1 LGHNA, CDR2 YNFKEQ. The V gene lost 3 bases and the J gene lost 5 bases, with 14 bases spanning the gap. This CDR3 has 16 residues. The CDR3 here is CASSQEVGRNNSPLHF. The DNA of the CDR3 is TGTGCCAGCAGCCAGGAAGTGGGCCGAAATAATTCACCCCTCCACTTT.

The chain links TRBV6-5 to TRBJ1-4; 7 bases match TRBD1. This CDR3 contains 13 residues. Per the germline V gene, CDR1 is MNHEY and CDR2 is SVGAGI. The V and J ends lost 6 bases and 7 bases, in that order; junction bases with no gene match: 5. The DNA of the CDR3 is TGTGCCAGCAGGCCAGGGGGACTTGAAAAACTGTTTTTT. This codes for CASRPGGLEKLFF.

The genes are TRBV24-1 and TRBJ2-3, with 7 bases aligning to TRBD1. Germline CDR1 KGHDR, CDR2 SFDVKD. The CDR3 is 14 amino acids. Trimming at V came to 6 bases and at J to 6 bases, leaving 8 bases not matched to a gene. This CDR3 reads CATSLGQPGDTQYF. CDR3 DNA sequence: TGTGCCACCAGTTTGGGACAGCCTGGGGATACGCAGTATTTT.

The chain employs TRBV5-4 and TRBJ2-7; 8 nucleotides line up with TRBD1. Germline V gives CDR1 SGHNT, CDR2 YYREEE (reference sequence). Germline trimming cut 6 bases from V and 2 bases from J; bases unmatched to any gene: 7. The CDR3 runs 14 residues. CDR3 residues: CASTIPGQAYEQYF. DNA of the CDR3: TGTGCCAGCACCATACCGGGACAGGCCTACGAGCAGTACTTC.

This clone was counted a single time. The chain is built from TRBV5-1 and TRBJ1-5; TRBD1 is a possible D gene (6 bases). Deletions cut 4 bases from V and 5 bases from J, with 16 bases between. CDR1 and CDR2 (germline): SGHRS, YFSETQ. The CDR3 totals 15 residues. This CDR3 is CASSDGQGGDQPQHF. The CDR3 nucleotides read TGCGCCAGCAGCGACGGACAAGGGGGGGATCAGCCCCAGCATTTT.

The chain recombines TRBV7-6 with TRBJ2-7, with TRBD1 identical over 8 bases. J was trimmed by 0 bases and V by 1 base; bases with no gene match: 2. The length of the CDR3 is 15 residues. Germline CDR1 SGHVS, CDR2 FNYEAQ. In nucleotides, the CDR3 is TGTGCCAGCAGCTTAGGACAGGGGTTCTCCTACGAGCAGTACTTC. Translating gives CASSLGQGFSYEQYF.

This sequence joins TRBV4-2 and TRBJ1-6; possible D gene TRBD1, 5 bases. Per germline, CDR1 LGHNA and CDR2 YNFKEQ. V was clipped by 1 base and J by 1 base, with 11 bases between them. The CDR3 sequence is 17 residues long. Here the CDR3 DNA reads TGTGCCAGCAGCCAAGTGCAGGGAGGATCCTATAATTCACCCCTCCACTTT. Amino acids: CASSQVQGGSYNSPLHF.

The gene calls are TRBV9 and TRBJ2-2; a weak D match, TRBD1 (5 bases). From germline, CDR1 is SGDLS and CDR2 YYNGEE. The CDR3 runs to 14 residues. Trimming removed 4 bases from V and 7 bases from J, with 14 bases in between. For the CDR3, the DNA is TGTGCCAGCAGCCCCCTGTTCACAGGCGGGGAGCTGTTTTTT. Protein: CASSPLFTGGELFF.

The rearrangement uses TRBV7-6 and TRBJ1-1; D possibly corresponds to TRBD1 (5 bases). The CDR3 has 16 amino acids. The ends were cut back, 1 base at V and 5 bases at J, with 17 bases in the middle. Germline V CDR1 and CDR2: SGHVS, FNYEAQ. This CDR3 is CASSLGESREGTEAFF. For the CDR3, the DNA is TGTGCCAGCAGCTTAGGGGAGTCCAGGGAGGGGACTGAAGCTTTCTTT.